What follows are 9 T cell receptor beta chains derived from one specimen sequenced in a study of blood T cell repertoires in COVID-19. This table comes from immunoSEQ multiplex PCR, and its TCRdb copy is limited to in-frame clones, with some not included. The sample lists roughly 520,000 clones; roughly 90% were seen once. Sequencing used PBMCs or T cells enriched from blood (not recorded which). The receptors here all came from a woman in her thirties or forties who had recovered from COVID-19.

The gene calls are TRBV2 and TRBJ1-3; TRBD1 is a possible D gene (6 bases). The V gene lost 3 bases and the J gene lost 5 bases, with 11 bases spanning the gap. CDR1 is SNHLY and CDR2 is FYNNEI in the germline V gene. CDR3 length: 14 residues. The CDR3 coding sequence is TGTGCCAGCAGTGACGCCAGGGGAAGAAACACCATATATTTT. This translates into CASSDARGRNTIYF. Supplemented by reference TRBV2 and TRBJ1-3, the full variable domain reads EPEVTQTPSHQVTQMGQEVILRCVPISNHLYFYWYRQILGQKVEFLVSFYNNEISEKSEIFDDQFSVERPDGSNFTLKIRSTKLEDSAMYFCASSDARGRNTIYFGEGSWLTVV.

This clone was seen once. The chain is built from TRBV2 and TRBJ1-1; D is uncertain. The CDR3 spans 13 residues. Germline assignment: CDR1 SNHLY and CDR2 FYNNEI. V lost 6 bases, J lost 1 base, and 9 bases lay in between. The CDR3 protein is CASRSRGNTEAFF. The CDR3 region has the DNA TGTGCCAGCAGGAGCAGAGGGAACACTGAAGCTTTCTTT. The whole variable domain, remainder taken from reference TRBV2 and TRBJ1-1, is EPEVTQTPSHQVTQMGQEVILRCVPISNHLYFYWYRQILGQKVEFLVSFYNNEISEKSEIFDDQFSVERPDGSNFTLKIRSTKLEDSAMYFCASRSRGNTEAFFGQGTRLTVV.

V is TRBV5-4 and J is TRBJ2-7; 14 bases match TRBD2. The trim removed 5 bases at V and 5 bases at J, leaving 6 bases unmatched. The germline gives CDR1 SGHNT, CDR2 YYREEE (reference sequence). There are 15 residues in the CDR3. The CDR3 is CASRTGTSGSNEQYF. In nucleotides, the CDR3 is TGTGCCAGCAGAACCGGGACTAGCGGGAGTAACGAGCAGTACTTC.

V is TRBV18 and J is TRBJ1-5, with 9 bases that match TRBD1. Germline V CDR1 and CDR2: KGHSH, LQKENI. CDR3 length equals 15 residues. V lost 5 bases and J lost 6; bases outside the gene matches: 8. The CDR3 spells CASSADRGSGQPQHF. DNA of the CDR3: TGTGCCAGCTCAGCGGACAGGGGATCGGGTCAGCCCCAGCATTTT.

The genes are TRBV2 and TRBJ1-2, with unresolved D. The CDR3 extends over 15 amino acids. Germline V gene lookup returns CDR1 SNHLY and CDR2 FYNNEI. Trimming cost V 6 bases and J 3 bases, with 17 bases left between them. CDR3 residues: CASRQTSATYYGYTF. The DNA for the CDR3 is TGTGCCAGCAGGCAAACCAGCGCAACCTACTATGGCTACACCTTC. The full variable domain, with the rest looked up from reference TRBV2 and TRBJ1-2, is EPEVTQTPSHQVTQMGQEVILRCVPISNHLYFYWYRQILGQKVEFLVSFYNNEISEKSEIFDDQFSVERPDGSNFTLKIRSTKLEDSAMYFCASRQTSATYYGYTFGSGTRLTVV.

This rearrangement joins TRBV4-1 to TRBJ1-1; TRBD1 agrees at 7 bases. CDR3 length equals 15 residues. J lost 5 bases, V lost 0 bases, and 6 bases had no gene match. Germline V CDR1 and CDR2: MGHRA, YSYEKL. CDR3 nucleotides: TGCGCCAGCAGCCAAGAGACAGGGTTAATAACTGAAGCTTTCTTT. This translates into CASSQETGLITEAFF.

The chain couples TRBV7-2 to TRBJ2-7; D remains ambiguous. In germline, CDR1 is SGHTA, CDR2 FQGNSA. The CDR3 consists of 14 residues. The ends were cut back, 1 base at V and 2 bases at J, with 9 bases in the middle. The CDR3 reads CASSLDTVTYEQYF. CDR3 DNA sequence: TGTGCCAGCAGCTTAGATACTGTTACCTACGAGCAGTACTTC.

The gene calls are TRBV3-1 (or the pseudogene TRBV3-2) and TRBJ1-2; 10 bases fit TRBD1. The length of the CDR3 is 15 residues. The V segment lost 1 base and the J segment 8 bases; nucleotides outside the gene matches: 7. CDR1 is LGHDT, CDR2 YNNKEL, per germline (reference sequence). The CDR3 bases are TGTGCCAGCAGCCAAGGAGGGACAGGGGTTACCGGCTACACCTTC. Its translation: CASSQGGTGVTGYTF.

V and J are TRBV9 and TRBJ2-1; maybe TRBD2 (5 bases). Between the trimmed V and J ends, which lost 0 bases and 4 bases, there was a span of 11 bases. CDR3 length: 15 amino acids. Per germline, CDR1 SGDLS and CDR2 YYNGEE. The CDR3 is CASSVDGIVYNEQFF. CDR3 sequence (DNA): TGTGCCAGCAGCGTAGACGGGATAGTTTACAATGAGCAGTTCTTC.